This record concerns one T cell receptor beta chain sequence. TCRdb's table, derived via immunoSEQ multiplex PCR, lists solely in-frame clones and lacks some. The data show fewer than 180,000 clones, with roughly 85% seen just once and around 3.5% held by the top ten. V lost 0 bases and J 4 bases, leaving 9 bases between the germline ends. Germline loops: CDR1 LGHDT, CDR2 YNNKEL (reference sequence). This CDR3 comprises 14 residues. The data stem from a study of blood T cell repertoires in COVID-19. This TCR was sampled from a man in his sixties or seventies with acute or convalescent COVID-19. Sequenced: peripheral blood. The rearrangement joins TRBV3-1 (or the pseudogene TRBV3-2) to TRBJ2-5; no clear D. CDR3 nucleotide sequence: TGTGCCAGCAGCCAAGACCGGGTGGTAGAGACCCAGTACTTC. Its protein product is CASSQDRVVETQYF.